The TCR beta chain under discussion was sequenced for a study of T cell repertoires in cytomegalovirus infection. Study summary: Indications of both CMV infection and matching HLA type were provided by public TCR beta signatures.

Each CDR3 protein gets one entry after TCRdb re-called the reads with MiXCR. The sample carries some 560,000 distinct CDR3 sequences, 40% recorded once. Study results and limitations: There were HLA-C-restricted CMV-specific TCR beta clonotypes dominating the ex vivo response. The cumulative frequency of public TCR beta families identified carriers of CMV plus the relevant HLA.

As concerns this clonotype: What it binds is unknown.

Specimen: cultured PBMCs, collected from culture after CMV antigen stimulation. This TCR derives from a human donor in good health (CMV status not recorded). Some clones in this sample may be carry-over from other donors' samples.

This CDR3 is CASISGNFANTGELFF. The CDR3 bases are TGTGCCAGCATCTCCGGGAACTTCGCGAACACCGGGGAGCTGTTTTTT. This chain joins TRBV6-1 and TRBJ2-2, with a tentative D call TRBD2 (5 bases). This CDR3 contains 16 residues. CDR1 MNHNS and CDR2 SASEGT come from the germline V gene. The V end lost 7 bases, the J end lost 0 bases, and 15 bases lay between the germline ends.